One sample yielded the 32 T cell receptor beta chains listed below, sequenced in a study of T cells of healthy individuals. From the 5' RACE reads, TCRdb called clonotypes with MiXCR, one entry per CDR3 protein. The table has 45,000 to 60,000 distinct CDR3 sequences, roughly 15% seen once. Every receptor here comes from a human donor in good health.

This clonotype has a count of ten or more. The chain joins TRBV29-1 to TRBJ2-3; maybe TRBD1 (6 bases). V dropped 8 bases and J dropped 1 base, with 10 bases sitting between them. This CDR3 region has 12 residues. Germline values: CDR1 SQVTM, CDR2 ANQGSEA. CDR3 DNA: TGCAGCACCGCAGGGGGCACAGATACGCAGTATTTT. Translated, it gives CSTAGGTDTQYF.

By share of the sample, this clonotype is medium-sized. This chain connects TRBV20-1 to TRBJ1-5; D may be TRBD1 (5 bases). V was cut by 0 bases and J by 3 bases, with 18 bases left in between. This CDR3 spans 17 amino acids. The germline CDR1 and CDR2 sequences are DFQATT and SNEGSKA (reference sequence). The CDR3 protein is CSARDPAFDSYNQPQHF. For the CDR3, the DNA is TGCAGTGCTAGAGACCCGGCCTTTGACAGTTACAATCAGCCCCAGCATTTT.

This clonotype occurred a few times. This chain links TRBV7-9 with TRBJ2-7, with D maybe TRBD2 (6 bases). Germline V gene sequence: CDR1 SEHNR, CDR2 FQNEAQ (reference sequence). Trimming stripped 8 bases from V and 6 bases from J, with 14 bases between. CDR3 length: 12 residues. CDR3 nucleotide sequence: TGTGCCAGCTCCCCCTCCGGGGGCGAGCAGTACTTC. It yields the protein CASSPSGGEQYF.

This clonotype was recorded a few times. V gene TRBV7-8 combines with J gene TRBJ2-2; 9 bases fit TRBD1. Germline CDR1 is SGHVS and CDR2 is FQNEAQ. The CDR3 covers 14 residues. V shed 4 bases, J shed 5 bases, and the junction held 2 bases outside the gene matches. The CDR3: CASSSGTGTGELFF. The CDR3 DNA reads TGTGCCAGCAGCTCCGGGACAGGGACCGGGGAGCTGTTTTTT.

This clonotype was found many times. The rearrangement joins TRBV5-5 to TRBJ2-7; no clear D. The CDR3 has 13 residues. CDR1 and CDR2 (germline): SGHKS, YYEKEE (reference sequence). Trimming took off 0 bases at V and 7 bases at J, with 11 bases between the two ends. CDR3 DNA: TGTGCCAGCAGCTTGGGACTCTCTTTAGAGCAGTACTTC. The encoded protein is CASSLGLSLEQYF.

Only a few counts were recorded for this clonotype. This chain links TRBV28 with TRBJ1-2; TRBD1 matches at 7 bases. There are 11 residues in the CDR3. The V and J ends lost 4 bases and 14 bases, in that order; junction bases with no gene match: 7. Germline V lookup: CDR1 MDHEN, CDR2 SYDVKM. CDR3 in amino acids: CASSSTGVGTF. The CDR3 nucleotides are TGTGCCAGCAGTTCCACAGGGGTGGGGACCTTC.

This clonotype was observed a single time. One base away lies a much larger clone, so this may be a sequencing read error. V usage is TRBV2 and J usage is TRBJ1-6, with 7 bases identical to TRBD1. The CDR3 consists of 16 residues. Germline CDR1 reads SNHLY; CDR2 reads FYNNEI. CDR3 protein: CASSLLTGNYKSPLHF. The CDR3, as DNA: TGTGCCAGCAGCCTCTTGACAGGGAACTATAAGTCACCCCTCCACTTT.

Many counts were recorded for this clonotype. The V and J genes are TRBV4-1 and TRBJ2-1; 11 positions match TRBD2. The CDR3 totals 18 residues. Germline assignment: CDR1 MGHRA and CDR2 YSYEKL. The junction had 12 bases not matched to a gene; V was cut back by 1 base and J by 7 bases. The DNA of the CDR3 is TGCGCCAGCAGCCAAGTGGTCGCGGGGACTAGCGGTTTTAATGAGCAGTTCTTC. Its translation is CASSQVVAGTSGFNEQFF.

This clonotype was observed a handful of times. The CDR3 region has the DNA TGTGCCAGCAGTTACTCGAGAGTAACCGGGGACACTGAAGCTTTCTTT. Its protein is CASSYSRVTGDTEAFF. This chain uses TRBV6-2 or TRBV6-3 with TRBJ1-1; unclear D gene. Trimming cost V 0 bases and J 3 bases, with 14 bases left between them. The CDR3 runs to 16 residues. Germline CDR1 is MNHEY and CDR2 is SVGEGT.

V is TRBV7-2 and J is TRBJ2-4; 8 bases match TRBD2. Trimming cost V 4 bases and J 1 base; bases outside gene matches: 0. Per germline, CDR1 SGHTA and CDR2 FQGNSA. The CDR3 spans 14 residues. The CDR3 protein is CASSSGGAKNIQYF. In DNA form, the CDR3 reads TGTGCCAGCAGCTCGGGGGGGGCCAAAAACATTCAGTACTTC.

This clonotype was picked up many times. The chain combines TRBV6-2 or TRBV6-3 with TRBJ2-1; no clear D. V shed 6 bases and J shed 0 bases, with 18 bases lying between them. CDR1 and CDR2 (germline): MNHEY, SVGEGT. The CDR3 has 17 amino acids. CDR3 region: CASSTRSRVSSYNEQFF. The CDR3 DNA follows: TGTGCCAGCAGCACGAGATCCAGAGTGAGCTCCTACAATGAGCAGTTCTTC.

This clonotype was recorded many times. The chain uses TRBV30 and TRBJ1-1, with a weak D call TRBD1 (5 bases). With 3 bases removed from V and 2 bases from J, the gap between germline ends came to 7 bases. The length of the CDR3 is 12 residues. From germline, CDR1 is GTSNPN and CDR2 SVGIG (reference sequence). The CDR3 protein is CAWRTVNTEAFF. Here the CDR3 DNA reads TGTGCCTGGAGGACAGTAAACACTGAAGCTTTCTTT.

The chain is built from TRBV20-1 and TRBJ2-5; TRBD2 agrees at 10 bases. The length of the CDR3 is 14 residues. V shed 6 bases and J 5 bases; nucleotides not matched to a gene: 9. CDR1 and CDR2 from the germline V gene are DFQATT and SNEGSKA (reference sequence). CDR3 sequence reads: CSAETGTSVETQYF. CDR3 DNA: TGCAGTGCGGAAACCGGGACTAGCGTGGAGACCCAGTACTTC.

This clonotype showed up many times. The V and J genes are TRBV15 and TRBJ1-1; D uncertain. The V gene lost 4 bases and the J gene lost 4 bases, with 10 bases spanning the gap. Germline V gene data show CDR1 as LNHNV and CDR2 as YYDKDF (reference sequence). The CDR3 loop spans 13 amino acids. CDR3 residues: CATSKKEVTEAFF. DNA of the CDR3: TGTGCCACCAGCAAGAAAGAAGTCACTGAAGCTTTCTTT.

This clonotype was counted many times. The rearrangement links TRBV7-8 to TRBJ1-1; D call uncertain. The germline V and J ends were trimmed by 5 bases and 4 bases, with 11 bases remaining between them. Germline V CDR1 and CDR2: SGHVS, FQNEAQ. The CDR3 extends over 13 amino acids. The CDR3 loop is CASSPPQSTEAFF. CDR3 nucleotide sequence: TGTGCCAGCAGCCCTCCCCAGTCCACTGAAGCTTTCTTT.

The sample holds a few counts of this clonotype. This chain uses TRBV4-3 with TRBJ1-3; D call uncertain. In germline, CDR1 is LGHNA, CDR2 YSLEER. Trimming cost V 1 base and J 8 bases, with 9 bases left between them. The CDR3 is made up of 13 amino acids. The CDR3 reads CASSQGRSDTIYF. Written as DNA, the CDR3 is TGCGCCAGCAGCCAAGGGCGCTCGGACACCATATATTTT.

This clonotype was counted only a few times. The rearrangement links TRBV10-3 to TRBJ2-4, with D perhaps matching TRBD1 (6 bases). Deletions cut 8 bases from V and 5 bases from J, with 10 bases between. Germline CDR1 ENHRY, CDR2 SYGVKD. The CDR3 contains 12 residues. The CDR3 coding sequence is TGTGCCATCGGGACAATGGAAAACATTCAGTACTTC. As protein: CAIGTMENIQYF.

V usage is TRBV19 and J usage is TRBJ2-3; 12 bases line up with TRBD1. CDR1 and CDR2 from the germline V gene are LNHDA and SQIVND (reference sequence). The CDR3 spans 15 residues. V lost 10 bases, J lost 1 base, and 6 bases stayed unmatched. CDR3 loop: CATSGTGGGTDTQYF. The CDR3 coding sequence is TGTGCCACCTCCGGGACAGGGGGCGGCACAGATACGCAGTATTTT.

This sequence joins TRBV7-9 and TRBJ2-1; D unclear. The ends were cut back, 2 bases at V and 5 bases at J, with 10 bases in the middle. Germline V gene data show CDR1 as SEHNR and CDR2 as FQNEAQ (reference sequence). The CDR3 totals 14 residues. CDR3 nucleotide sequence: TGTGCCAGCAGCTTAAGTTCCCTGAACAATGAGCAGTTCTTC. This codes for CASSLSSLNNEQFF.

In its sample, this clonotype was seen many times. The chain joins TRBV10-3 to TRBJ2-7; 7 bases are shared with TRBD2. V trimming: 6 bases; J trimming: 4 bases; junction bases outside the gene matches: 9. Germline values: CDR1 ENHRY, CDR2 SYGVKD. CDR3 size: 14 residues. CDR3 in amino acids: CAISPTGEGYEQYF. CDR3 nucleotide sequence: TGTGCCATCAGCCCGACGGGGGAGGGGTACGAGCAGTACTTC.

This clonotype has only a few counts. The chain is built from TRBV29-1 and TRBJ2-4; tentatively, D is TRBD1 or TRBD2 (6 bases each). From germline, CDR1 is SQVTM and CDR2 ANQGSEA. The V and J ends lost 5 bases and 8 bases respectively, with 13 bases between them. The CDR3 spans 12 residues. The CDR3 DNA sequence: TGCAGCGTTCTGAGGGGGGTAGACATTCAGTACTTC. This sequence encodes CSVLRGVDIQYF. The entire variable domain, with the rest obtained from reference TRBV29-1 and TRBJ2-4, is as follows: SAVISQKPSRDICQRGTSLTIQCQVDSQVTMMFWYRQQPGQSLTLIATANQGSEATYESGFVIDKFPISRPNLTFSTLTVSNMSPEDSSIYLCSVLRGVDIQYFGAGTRLSVL.

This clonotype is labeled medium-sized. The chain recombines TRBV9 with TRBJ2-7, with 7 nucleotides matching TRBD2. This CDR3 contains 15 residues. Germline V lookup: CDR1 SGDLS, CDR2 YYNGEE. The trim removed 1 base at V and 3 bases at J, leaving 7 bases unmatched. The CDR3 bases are TGTGCCAGCAGCGTAAGCGGCCTAGCGGTCTACGAGCAGTACTTC. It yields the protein CASSVSGLAVYEQYF.

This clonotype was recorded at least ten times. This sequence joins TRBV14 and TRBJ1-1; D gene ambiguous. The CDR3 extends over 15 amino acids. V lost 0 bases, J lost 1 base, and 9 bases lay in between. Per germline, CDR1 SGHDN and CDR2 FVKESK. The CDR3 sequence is CASSQDPGGNTEAFF. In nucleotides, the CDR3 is TGTGCCAGCAGCCAAGATCCGGGCGGGAACACTGAAGCTTTCTTT.

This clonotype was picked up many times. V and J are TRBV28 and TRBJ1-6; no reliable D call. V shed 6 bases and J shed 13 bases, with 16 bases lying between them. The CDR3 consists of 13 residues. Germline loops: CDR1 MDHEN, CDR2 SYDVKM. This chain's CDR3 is CASSPSGISPLHF. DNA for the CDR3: TGTGCCAGCAGCCCCTCCGGGATCTCCCCCCTCCACTTT.

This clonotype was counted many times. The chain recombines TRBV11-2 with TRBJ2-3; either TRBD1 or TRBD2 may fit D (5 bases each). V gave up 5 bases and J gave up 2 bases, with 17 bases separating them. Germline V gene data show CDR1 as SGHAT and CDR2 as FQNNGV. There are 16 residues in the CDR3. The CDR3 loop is CASSPFPGPNTDTQYF. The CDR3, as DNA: TGTGCCAGCAGCCCCTTTCCGGGACCGAACACAGATACGCAGTATTTT.

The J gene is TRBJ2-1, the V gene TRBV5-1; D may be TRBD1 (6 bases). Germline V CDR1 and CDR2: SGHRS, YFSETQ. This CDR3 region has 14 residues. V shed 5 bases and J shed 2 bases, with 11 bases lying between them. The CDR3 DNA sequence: TGCGCCAGCAGTTCCACAGGGACCTACAATGAGCAGTTCTTC. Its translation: CASSSTGTYNEQFF. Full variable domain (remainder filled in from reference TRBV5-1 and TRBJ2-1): KAGVTQTPRYLIKTRGQQVTLSCSPISGHRSVSWYQQTPGQGLQFLFEYFSETQRNKGNFPGRFSGRQFSNSRSEMNVSTLELGDSALYLCASSSTGTYNEQFFGPGTRLTVL.

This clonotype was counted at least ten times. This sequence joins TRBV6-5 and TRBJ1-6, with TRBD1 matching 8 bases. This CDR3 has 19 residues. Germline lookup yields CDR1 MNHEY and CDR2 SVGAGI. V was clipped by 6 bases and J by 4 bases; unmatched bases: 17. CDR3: CASSRGQGSRRKYNSPLHF. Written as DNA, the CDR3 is TGTGCCAGCAGCCGAGGACAGGGATCCCGCCGAAAATATAATTCACCCCTCCACTTT.

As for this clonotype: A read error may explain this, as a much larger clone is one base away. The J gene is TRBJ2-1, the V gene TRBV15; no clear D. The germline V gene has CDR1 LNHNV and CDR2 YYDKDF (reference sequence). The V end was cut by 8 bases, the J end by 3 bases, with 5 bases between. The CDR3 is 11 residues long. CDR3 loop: CATGHYNEQFF. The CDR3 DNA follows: TGTGCCACCGGGCACTACAATGAGCAGTTCTTC. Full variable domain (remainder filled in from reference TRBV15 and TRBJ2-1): DAMVIQNPRYQVTQFGKPVTLSCSQTLNHNVMYWYQQKSSQAPKLLFHYYDKDFNNEADTPDNFQSRRPNTSFCFLDIRSPGLGDTAMYLCATGHYNEQFFGPGTRLTVL.

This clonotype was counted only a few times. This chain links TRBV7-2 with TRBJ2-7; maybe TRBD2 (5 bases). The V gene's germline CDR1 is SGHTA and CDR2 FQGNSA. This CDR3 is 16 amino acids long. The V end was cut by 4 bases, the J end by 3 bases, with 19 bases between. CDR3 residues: CASSYSVGRALYEQYF. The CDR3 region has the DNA TGTGCCAGCAGCTACTCGGTAGGGCGGGCTCTCTACGAGCAGTACTTC.

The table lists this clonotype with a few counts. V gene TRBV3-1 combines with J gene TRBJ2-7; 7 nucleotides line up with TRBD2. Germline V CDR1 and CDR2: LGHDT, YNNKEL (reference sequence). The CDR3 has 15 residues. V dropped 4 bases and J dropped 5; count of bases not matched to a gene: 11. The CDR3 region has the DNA TGTGCCAGCAGCCCAGGCGGCGGGAGAGGCAACGAGCAGTACTTC. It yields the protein CASSPGGGRGNEQYF.

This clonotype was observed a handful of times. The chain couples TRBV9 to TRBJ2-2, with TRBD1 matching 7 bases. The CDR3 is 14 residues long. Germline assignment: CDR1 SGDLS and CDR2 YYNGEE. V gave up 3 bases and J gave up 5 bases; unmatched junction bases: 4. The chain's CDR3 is CASSDRGGTGELFF. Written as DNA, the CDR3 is TGTGCCAGCAGCGACAGGGGCGGGACCGGGGAGCTGTTTTTT. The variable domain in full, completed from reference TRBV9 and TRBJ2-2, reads DSGVTQTPKHLITATGQRVTLRCSPRSGDLSVYWYQQSLDQGLQFLIQYYNGEERAKGNILERFSAQQFPDLHSELNLSSLELGDSALYFCASSDRGGTGELFFGEGSRLTVL.

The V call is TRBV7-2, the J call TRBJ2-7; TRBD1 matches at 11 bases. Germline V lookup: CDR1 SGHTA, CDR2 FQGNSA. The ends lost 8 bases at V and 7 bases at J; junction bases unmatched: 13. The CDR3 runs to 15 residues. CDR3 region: CASGQDRDRGREQYF. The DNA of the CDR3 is TGTGCCAGCGGACAAGACCGGGACAGGGGGAGGGAGCAGTACTTC.